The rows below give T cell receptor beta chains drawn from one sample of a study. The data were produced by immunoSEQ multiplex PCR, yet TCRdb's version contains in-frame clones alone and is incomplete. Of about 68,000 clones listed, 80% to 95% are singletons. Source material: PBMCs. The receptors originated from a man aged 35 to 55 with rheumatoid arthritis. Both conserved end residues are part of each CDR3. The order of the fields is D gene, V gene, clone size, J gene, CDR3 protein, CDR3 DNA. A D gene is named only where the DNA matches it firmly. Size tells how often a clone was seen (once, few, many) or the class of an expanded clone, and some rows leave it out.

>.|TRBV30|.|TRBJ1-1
CAWSGQLNTEAFF
TGTGCCTGGAGCGGTCAGTTAAACACTGAAGCTTTCTTT
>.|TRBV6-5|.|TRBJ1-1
CASSSLQGTTEAFF
TGTGCCAGCAGTTCTCTACAGGGAACCACTGAAGCTTTCTTT
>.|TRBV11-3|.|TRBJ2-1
CASSLGPYNEQFF
TGTGCCAGCAGCTTGGGACCTTACAATGAGCAGTTCTTC
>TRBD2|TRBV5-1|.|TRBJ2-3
CASSLLRRGATDTQYF
TGCGCCAGCAGCTTACTCCGGCGGGGGGCCACAGATACGCAGTATTTT
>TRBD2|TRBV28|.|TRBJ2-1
CASGPGGTSGYNEQFF
TGTGCCAGCGGCCCGGGTGGGACTAGCGGGTACAATGAGCAGTTCTTC
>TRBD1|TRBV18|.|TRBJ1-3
CASSPGTGTGNTIYF
TGTGCCAGCTCACCAGGGACAGGGACTGGAAACACCATATATTTT
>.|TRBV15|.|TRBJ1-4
CATSREGVEEKLFF
TGTGCCACCAGCCGAGAGGGGGTTGAGGAAAAACTGTTTTTT
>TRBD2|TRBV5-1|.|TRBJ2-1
CASSPLAGAAYNEQFF
TGCGCCAGCAGTCCGCTAGCGGGGGCCGCCTACAATGAGCAGTTCTTC
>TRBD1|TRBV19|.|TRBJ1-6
CASSIGGGQRGNSPLHF
TGTGCCAGTAGTATCGGAGGGGGCCAGCGTGGAAATTCACCCCTCCACTTT
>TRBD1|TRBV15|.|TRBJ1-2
CATSKPGTGVGYTF
TGTGCCACCAGCAAACCCGGGACAGGGGTTGGCTACACCTTC
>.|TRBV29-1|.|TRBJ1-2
CSAQALDNYGYTF
TGCAGCGCTCAAGCCCTGGACAACTATGGCTACACCTTC
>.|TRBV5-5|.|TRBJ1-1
CASSSGVQIHEAFF
TGTGCCAGCAGCAGCGGGGTTCAAATCCATGAAGCTTTCTTT
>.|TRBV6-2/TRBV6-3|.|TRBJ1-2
CASSYLTGYGYTF
TGTGCCAGCAGTTACCTGACAGGCTATGGCTACACCTTC
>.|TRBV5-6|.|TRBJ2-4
CASSLGGTLAKNIQYF
TGTGCCAGCAGCTTGGGTGGGACACTAGCCAAAAACATTCAGTACTTC
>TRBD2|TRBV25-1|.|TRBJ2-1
CASSPGLAGVHQQFF
TGTGCCAGCAGTCCGGGACTAGCGGGAGTACATCAGCAGTTCTTC
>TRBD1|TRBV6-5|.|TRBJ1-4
CASSYSAGGDEKLFF
TGTGCCAGCAGTTACTCGGCAGGGGGTGACGAAAAACTGTTTTTT
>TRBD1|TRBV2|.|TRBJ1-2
CASSPGTVGGYTF
TGTGCCAGCAGCCCCGGGACAGTAGGCGGCTACACCTTC
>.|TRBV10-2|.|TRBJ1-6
CASSDPRARHSPLHF
TGCGCCAGCAGTGATCCCAGGGCCCGACATTCACCCCTCCACTTT
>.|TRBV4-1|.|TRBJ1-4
CASSQEGSGSGKLFF
TGCGCCAGCAGCCAAGAGGGGTCGGGGTCGGGAAAACTGTTTTTT
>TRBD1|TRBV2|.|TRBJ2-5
CASSDGTERSQETQYF
TGTGCCAGCAGTGATGGGACAGAACGATCCCAAGAGACCCAGTACTTC
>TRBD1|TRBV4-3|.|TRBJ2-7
CASSQGGTASYEQYF
TGCGCCAGCAGCCAAGGAGGGACAGCTTCCTACGAGCAGTACTTC
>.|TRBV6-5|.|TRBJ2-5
CASEGWGETQYF
TGTGCCAGCGAGGGGTGGGGGGAGACCCAGTACTTC
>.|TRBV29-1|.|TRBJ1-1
CSVEAANTEAFF
TGCAGCGTTGAAGCGGCGAACACTGAAGCTTTCTTT
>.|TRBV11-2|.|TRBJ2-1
CASSLLEGGSYNEQFF
TGTGCCAGCAGCTTACTGGAAGGGGGCTCCTACAATGAGCAGTTCTTC
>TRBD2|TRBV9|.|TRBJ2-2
CASSEGLAGVPGELFF
TGTGCCAGCAGCGAAGGACTAGCGGGAGTCCCCGGGGAGCTGTTTTTT
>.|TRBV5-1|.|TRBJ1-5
CASSEGGNNQPQHF
TGCGCCAGCAGCGAGGGGGGAAACAATCAGCCCCAGCATTTT
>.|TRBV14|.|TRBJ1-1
CASSQQFNTEAFF
TGTGCCAGCAGCCAACAATTTAACACTGAAGCTTTCTTT
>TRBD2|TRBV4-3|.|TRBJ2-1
CASSQVVTSGRAGEQFF
TGCGCCAGCAGCCAAGTCGTGACTAGCGGGAGGGCCGGGGAGCAGTTCTTC
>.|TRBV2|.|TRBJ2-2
CASIRDRNTGELFF
TGTGCCAGCATAAGGGATAGGAACACCGGGGAGCTGTTTTTT
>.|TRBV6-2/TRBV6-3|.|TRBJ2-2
CASSSTTGTGELFF
TGTGCCAGCAGTTCTACCACGGGCACCGGGGAGCTGTTTTTT
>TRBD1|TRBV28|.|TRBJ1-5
CASSSGGSNQPQHF
TGTGCCAGCAGTTCAGGGGGCTCGAATCAGCCCCAGCATTTT
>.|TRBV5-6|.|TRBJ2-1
CASSFRSSYNEQFF
TGTGCCAGCAGCTTTCGGAGCTCCTACAATGAGCAGTTCTTC
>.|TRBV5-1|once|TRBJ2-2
CASSGTNTGELFF
TGCGCCAGCAGTGGAACGAACACCGGGGAGCTGTTTTTT
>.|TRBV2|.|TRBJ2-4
CASSRLEGSSTKNIQYF
TGTGCCAGCAGTAGATTAGAAGGGTCTTCAACCAAAAACATTCAGTACTTC
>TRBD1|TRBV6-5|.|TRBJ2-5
CASGDRTQETQYF
TGTGCCAGCGGGGACAGGACCCAAGAGACCCAGTACTTC
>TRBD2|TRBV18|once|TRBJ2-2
CASSPRLAGDNTGELFF
TGTGCCAGCTCACCCCGACTAGCGGGAGACAACACCGGGGAGCTGTTTTTT
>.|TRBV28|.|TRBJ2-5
CASSFFRLENPETQYF
TGTGCCAGCAGTTTCTTTAGGCTAGAAAACCCTGAGACCCAGTACTTC
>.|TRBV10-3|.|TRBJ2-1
CAISESLQSSYNEQFF
TGTGCCATCAGTGAGTCTCTCCAGAGCTCCTACAATGAGCAGTTCTTC
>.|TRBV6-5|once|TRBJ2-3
CASSYNLVTDTQYF
TGTGCCAGCAGTTATAACCTAGTAACAGATACGCAGTATTTT
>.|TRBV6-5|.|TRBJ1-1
CASSPTGPRAEAFF
TGTGCCAGCAGCCCAACAGGGCCTCGGGCGGAGGCTTTCTTT
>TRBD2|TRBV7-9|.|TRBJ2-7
CASSLRGAGNEQYF
TGTGCCAGCAGCTTGCGGGGGGCGGGGAACGAGCAGTACTTC
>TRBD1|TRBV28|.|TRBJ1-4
CASTSTGFNEKLFF
TGTGCCAGCACCTCGACAGGGTTTAATGAAAAACTGTTTTTT
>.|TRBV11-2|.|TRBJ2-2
CASSPEGANTGELFF
TGTGCCAGCAGCCCTGAGGGAGCGAACACCGGGGAGCTGTTTTTT
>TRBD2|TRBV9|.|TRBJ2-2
CASSTSGTRNTGELFF
TGTGCCAGCAGCACTTCCGGGACTAGGAACACCGGGGAGCTGTTTTTT
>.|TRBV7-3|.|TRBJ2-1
CASSLGTTGLSYNEQFF
TGTGCCAGCAGCTTGGGGACAACGGGCCTATCCTACAATGAGCAGTTCTTC
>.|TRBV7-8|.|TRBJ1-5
CASSSGQGYYSNQPQHF
TGTGCCAGCAGCTCGGGGCAGGGGTACTATAGCAATCAGCCCCAGCATTTT
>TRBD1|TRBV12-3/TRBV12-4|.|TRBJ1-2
CASGVGDQGVYTF
TGTGCCAGCGGGGTCGGGGACCAGGGGGTTTACACCTTC
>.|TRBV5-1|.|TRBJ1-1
CATTLDRNTEAFF
TGCGCCACCACACTAGACAGGAACACTGAAGCTTTCTTT
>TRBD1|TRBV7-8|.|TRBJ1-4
CASSFLTGAPNEKLFF
TGTGCCAGCAGCTTCCTTACAGGGGCGCCTAATGAAAAACTGTTTTTT
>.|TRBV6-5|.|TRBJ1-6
CASSYSNRDNSPLHF
TGTGCCAGCAGTTACTCGAACAGGGATAATTCACCCCTCCACTTT
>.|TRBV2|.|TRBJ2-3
CASRLPTAPDTQYF
TGTGCCAGCCGACTACCAACAGCCCCAGATACGCAGTATTTT
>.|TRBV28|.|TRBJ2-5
CASSLPGSETQYF
TGTGCCAGCAGTTTACCGGGCTCAGAGACCCAGTACTTC
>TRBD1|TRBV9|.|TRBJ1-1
CASSLGQTNTEAFF
TGTGCCAGCAGCTTGGGACAGACCAACACTGAAGCTTTCTTT